These T cell receptor beta chains were read from a single sample in a study of T cells in tuberculosis. Sequencing was performed with immunoSEQ multiplex PCR; in TCRdb, only in-frame clones are kept and a portion is missing. The sample has about 23,000 clones, more than 95% seen once. The sample was PBMCs. The receptor source for this set is a donor between 5 and 29 years old with latent tuberculosis or without tuberculosis infection. Each CDR3 is given with its conserved first and last residue. The D gene is left open where the match is weak.

V gene	D gene	J gene	CDR3 protein	CDR3 DNA
TRBV5-1	TRBD1	TRBJ2-1	CASSFEGANEQFF	TGCGCCAGCAGCTTTGAGGGGGCGAATGAGCAGTTCTTC
TRBV10-3	TRBD1	TRBJ1-2	CAISPDRGGYGYTF	TGTGCCATCAGTCCGGACAGGGGCGGCTATGGCTACACCTTC
TRBV7-9	-	TRBJ1-1	CASSFSATGGNTEAFF	TGTGCCAGCAGCTTCTCCGCCACCGGGGGTAACACTGAAGCTTTCTTT
TRBV6-5	TRBD2	TRBJ2-3	CASSYSLAGGPDTQYF	TGTGCCAGCAGTTACTCGCTAGCGGGGGGGCCAGATACGCAGTATTTT
TRBV9	TRBD1	TRBJ1-1	CASSMTGVTEAFF	TGTGCCAGCAGTATGACAGGGGTGACTGAAGCTTTCTTT
TRBV10-3	TRBD2	TRBJ2-5	CAISESGGSAETQYF	TGTGCCATCAGTGAGTCGGGGGGGTCGGCAGAGACCCAGTACTTC
TRBV29-1	TRBD1	TRBJ1-5	CSVGQGKNQPQHF	TGCAGCGTTGGACAGGGGAAAAATCAGCCCCAGCATTTT
TRBV19	-	TRBJ2-6	CASHQTGANVLTF	TGTGCCAGTCACCAGACTGGGGCCAACGTCCTGACTTTC
TRBV6-5	-	TRBJ2-3	CASSYRDIGIADTQYF	TGTGCCAGCAGTTACAGGGACATTGGTATTGCAGATACGCAGTATTTT
TRBV21-1	-	TRBJ2-2	CASSKEREGPLRNTGELFF	TGTGCCAGCAGCAAGGAGCGGGAGGGCCCATTGCGGAACACCGGGGAGCTGTTTTTT
TRBV2	-	TRBJ1-6	CASSPNSLGSYNSPLHF	TGTGCCAGCAGCCCTAACAGTCTCGGCTCCTATAATTCACCCCTCCACTTT